These 14 T cell receptor beta chains were all obtained from the same sample, sequenced in a study of T-cell reconstitution after alpha-beta-depleted transplantation in children. Unique molecular identifiers were used to barcode this TCRbeta library. TCRdb re-analysed the PCR reads in MiXCR, keeping a single row per CDR3 protein. The table records a few hundred thousand distinct CDR3 sequences, approximately 23% of them present only once. The material was PBMCs, mostly from graft donor cells, obtained 180 days after TCRalphabeta/CD19-depleted stem cell transplant. Receptors were obtained from a male patient under 18 who had a stem cell transplant for acute lymphoblastic leukemia, so the T cells may come from the graft donor.

This clonotype was recorded a few times. The rearrangement links TRBV4-1 to TRBJ2-2; the match to TRBD2 covers 15 bases. CDR1 and CDR2 from the germline V gene are MGHRA and YSYEKL. CDR3 length: 16 amino acids. The ends lost 4 bases at V and 4 bases at J; junction bases unmatched: 1. CDR3 residues: CASSRGLAGGTGELFF. The CDR3 region has the DNA TGCGCCAGCAGCCGGGGACTAGCGGGAGGCACCGGGGAGCTGTTTTTT.

The chain has TRBV5-1 and TRBJ2-1; TRBD2 matches 11 bases. CDR1 is SGHRS, CDR2 YFSETQ, per germline. With 4 bases clipped from V and 6 bases from J, the junction kept 9 bases outside the gene matches. The length of the CDR3 is 16 residues. The CDR3 region has the DNA TGCGCCAGCAGCGTTCCGGGACTAGCGGTTAGCAATGAGCAGTTCTTC. This codes for CASSVPGLAVSNEQFF.

This clonotype was picked up a small number of times. The chain is built from TRBV4-1 and TRBJ2-7, with D hard to call. In germline, CDR1 is MGHRA, CDR2 YSYEKL. V was clipped by 1 base and J by 5 bases, with 12 bases between them. The CDR3 runs 14 residues. The CDR3: CASSQVPRGDEQYF. The CDR3 bases are TGCGCCAGCAGCCAAGTACCCCGCGGAGACGAGCAGTACTTC.

The V gene is TRBV7-8, the J gene TRBJ2-7, with a weak D call TRBD2 (5 bases). The CDR3 has 16 amino acids. Trimming took off 1 base at V and 3 bases at J, with 16 bases between the two ends. The germline V gene has CDR1 SGHVS and CDR2 FQNEAQ. For the CDR3, the DNA is TGTGCCAGCAGCTTAGTGAGCCCTGAGCGGTTCTACGAGCAGTACTTC. As protein: CASSLVSPERFYEQYF.

This clonotype was recorded a few times. The rearrangement links TRBV5-1 to TRBJ2-1, with 7 nucleotides matching TRBD2. Germline-derived CDR1 and CDR2 are SGHRS and YFSETQ. Germline trimming cut 0 bases from V and 2 bases from J; bases unmatched to any gene: 5. The CDR3 runs 16 residues. The CDR3: CASSLAQGGPYNEQFF. CDR3 DNA sequence: TGCGCCAGCAGCTTGGCCCAGGGAGGGCCCTACAATGAGCAGTTCTTC.

The gene calls are TRBV6-1 and TRBJ2-3; D is uncertain. The CDR3 contains 14 residues. V shed 8 bases and J shed 6 bases, with 18 bases lying between them. Germline lookup yields CDR1 MNHNS and CDR2 SASEGT. DNA of the CDR3: TGTGCCAGCCAGATCGCCGGTCTTTTGGATACGCAGTATTTT. It translates to CASQIAGLLDTQYF.

This clonotype was found a few times. The V gene is TRBV9, the J gene TRBJ2-2, with 10 nucleotides matching TRBD2. Trimming took 0 bases from V and 4 from J; bases not matched to a gene: 9. This CDR3 has 18 residues. Germline V gene sequence: CDR1 SGDLS, CDR2 YYNGEE. In nucleotides, the CDR3 is TGTGCCAGCAGCGTAGGACCGAGCGGGAGGGCACTCACCGGGGAGCTGTTTTTT. Protein product: CASSVGPSGRALTGELFF.

This clonotype was picked up a small number of times. The chain has TRBV20-1 and TRBJ2-1; weak D call: TRBD2 (7 bases). Germline V gene lookup returns CDR1 DFQATT and CDR2 SNEGSKA (reference sequence). The CDR3 is made up of 17 amino acids. Between the trimmed V and J ends, which lost 6 bases and 1 base, there was a span of 22 bases. The CDR3 DNA follows: TGCAGTGCGCCGTTTAGGGGGGGAAGTCCATCCTACAATGAGCAGTTCTTC. This encodes CSAPFRGGSPSYNEQFF.

V is TRBV4-1 and J is TRBJ1-2, with TRBD1 matching over 7 bases. CDR1 and CDR2 from the germline V gene are MGHRA and YSYEKL. The CDR3 is 13 residues long. V gave up 1 base and J gave up 6 bases; unmatched junction bases: 2. CDR3 in amino acids: CASSQGGGDGYTF. The CDR3 nucleotides read TGCGCCAGCAGCCAAGGAGGGGGCGATGGCTACACCTTC.

The chain uses TRBV29-1 and TRBJ1-2; the D is unclear. Per the germline V gene, CDR1 is SQVTM and CDR2 is ANQGSEA. This CDR3 is 12 amino acids long. V shed 3 bases and J shed 0 bases, with 5 bases lying between them. Here the CDR3 DNA reads TGCAGCGTTGAGAGGTCTAACTATGGCTACACCTTC. Its protein is CSVERSNYGYTF. The full variable domain, in which reference TRBV29-1 and TRBJ1-2 provide the parts outside the CDR3, is SAVISQKPSRDICQRGTSLTIQCQVDSQVTMMFWYRQQPGQSLTLIATANQGSEATYESGFVIDKFPISRPNLTFSTLTVSNMSPEDSSIYLCSVERSNYGYTFGSGTRLTVV.

This clonotype was counted between two and nine times. V gene TRBV7-9 combines with J gene TRBJ1-4, with D possibly TRBD1 on 6 matching bases. Trimming left V 4 bases short and J 4 bases short, with 13 bases between. Germline values: CDR1 SEHNR, CDR2 FQNEAQ (reference sequence). The CDR3 has 15 amino acids. CDR3 residues: CASSWMDSLNEKLFF. The CDR3 nucleotides are TGTGCCAGCAGCTGGATGGACAGTCTTAATGAAAAACTGTTTTTT.

The V gene is TRBV7-9, the J gene TRBJ1-2; possibly TRBD1 for D (6 bases). Trimming stripped 3 bases from V and 0 bases from J, with 17 bases between. Germline loops: CDR1 SEHNR, CDR2 FQNEAQ (reference sequence). The CDR3 contains 17 residues. The CDR3 spells CASSFGQGRRANYGYTF. The CDR3, as DNA: TGTGCCAGCAGCTTCGGGCAGGGGCGCCGAGCTAACTATGGCTACACCTTC.

The V gene is TRBV5-1, the J gene TRBJ2-7, with D unclear. Germline CDR1 and CDR2: SGHRS and YFSETQ. The CDR3 totals 15 residues. The ends were cut back, 4 bases at V and 1 base at J, with 15 bases in the middle. This CDR3 is CASSAESRSSYEQYF. The CDR3, as DNA: TGCGCCAGCAGCGCCGAATCCCGATCATCCTACGAGCAGTACTTC. Combining the CDR3 with reference TRBV5-1 and TRBJ2-7 gives the whole variable domain KAGVTQTPRYLIKTRGQQVTLSCSPISGHRSVSWYQQTPGQGLQFLFEYFSETQRNKGNFPGRFSGRQFSNSRSEMNVSTLELGDSALYLCASSAESRSSYEQYFGPGTRLTVT.

The rearrangement links TRBV5-5 to TRBJ2-1; D possibly corresponds to TRBD1 (6 bases). The CDR3 totals 12 residues. The V and J ends lost 1 base and 8 bases respectively, with 7 bases between them. From germline, CDR1 is SGHKS and CDR2 YYEKEE (reference sequence). The CDR3: CASSLPGDEQFF. The CDR3 DNA sequence: TGTGCCAGCAGCTTGCCAGGGGATGAGCAGTTCTTC.